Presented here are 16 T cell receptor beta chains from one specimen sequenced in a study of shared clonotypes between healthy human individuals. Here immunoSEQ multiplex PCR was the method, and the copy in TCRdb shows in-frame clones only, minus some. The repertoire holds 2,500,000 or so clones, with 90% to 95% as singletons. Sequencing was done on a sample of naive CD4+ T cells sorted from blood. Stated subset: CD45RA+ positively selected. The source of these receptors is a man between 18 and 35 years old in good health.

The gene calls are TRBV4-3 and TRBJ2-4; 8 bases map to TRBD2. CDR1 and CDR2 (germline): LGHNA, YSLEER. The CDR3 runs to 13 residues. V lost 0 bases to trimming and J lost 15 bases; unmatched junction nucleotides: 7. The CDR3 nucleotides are TGCGCCAGCAGCCAAGATTCGGGAGGGCCCCTGTACTTC. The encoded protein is CASSQDSGGPLYF.

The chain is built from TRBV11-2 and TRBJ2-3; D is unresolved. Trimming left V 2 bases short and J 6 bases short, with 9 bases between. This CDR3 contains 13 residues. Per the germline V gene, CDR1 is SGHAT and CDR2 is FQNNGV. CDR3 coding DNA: TGTGCCAGCAGCTTACTCGAAGGTGATACGCAGTATTTT. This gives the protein CASSLLEGDTQYF. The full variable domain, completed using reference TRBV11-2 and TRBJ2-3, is EAGVAQSPRYKIIEKRQSVAFWCNPISGHATLYWYQQILGQGPKLLIQFQNNGVVDDSQLPKDRFSAERLKGVDSTLKIQPAKLEDSAVYLCASSLLEGDTQYFGPGTRLTVL.

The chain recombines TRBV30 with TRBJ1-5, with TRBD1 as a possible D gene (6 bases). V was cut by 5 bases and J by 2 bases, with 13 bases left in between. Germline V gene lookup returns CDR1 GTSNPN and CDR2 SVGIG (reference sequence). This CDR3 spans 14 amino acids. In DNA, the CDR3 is TGTGCCTGGGGTCAAGGGGGGGGCAATCAGCCCCAGCATTTT. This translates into CAWGQGGGNQPQHF.

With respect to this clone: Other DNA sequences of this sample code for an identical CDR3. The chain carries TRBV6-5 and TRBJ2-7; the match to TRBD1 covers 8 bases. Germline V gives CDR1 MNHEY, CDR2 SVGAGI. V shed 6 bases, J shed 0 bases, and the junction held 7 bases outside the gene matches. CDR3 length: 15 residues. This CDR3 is CASSFGQGTSYEQYF. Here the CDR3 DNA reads TGTGCCAGCAGCTTTGGACAGGGAACCTCCTACGAGCAGTACTTC.

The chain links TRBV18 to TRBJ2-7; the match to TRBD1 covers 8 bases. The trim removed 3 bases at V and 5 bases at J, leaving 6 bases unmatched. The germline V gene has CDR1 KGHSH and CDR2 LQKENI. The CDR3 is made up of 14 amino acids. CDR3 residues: CASSPQGAKHEQYF. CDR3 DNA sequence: TGTGCCAGCTCACCTCAGGGGGCGAAGCACGAGCAGTACTTC.

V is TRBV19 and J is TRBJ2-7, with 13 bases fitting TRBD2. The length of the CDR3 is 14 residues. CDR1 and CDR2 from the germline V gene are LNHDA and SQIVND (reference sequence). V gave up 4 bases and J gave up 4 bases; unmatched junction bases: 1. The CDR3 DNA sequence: TGTGCCAGTAGTACGGGACTAGCGGGATACGAGCAGTACTTC. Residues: CASSTGLAGYEQYF.

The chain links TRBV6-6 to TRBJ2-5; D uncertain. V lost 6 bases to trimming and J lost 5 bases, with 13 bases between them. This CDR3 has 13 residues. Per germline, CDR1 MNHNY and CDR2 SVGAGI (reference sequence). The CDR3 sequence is CASSLEFLETQYF. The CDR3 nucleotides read TGTGCCAGCAGCCTGGAGTTTCTGGAGACCCAGTACTTC.

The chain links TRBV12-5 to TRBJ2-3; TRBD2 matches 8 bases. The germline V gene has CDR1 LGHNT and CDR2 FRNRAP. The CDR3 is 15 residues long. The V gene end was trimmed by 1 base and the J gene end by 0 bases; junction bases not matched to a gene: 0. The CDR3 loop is CASGLGGGSTDTQYF. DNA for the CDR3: TGTGCTAGTGGTTTGGGCGGGGGGAGCACAGATACGCAGTATTTT.

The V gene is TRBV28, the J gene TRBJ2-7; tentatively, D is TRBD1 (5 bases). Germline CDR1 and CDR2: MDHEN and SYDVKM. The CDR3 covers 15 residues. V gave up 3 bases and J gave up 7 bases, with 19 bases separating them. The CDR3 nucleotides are TGTGCCAGCAGTTTCACGGGTCAGGGTTTGTGGGAGCAGTACTTC. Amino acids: CASSFTGQGLWEQYF. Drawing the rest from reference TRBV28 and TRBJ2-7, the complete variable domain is DVKVTQSSRYLVKRTGEKVFLECVQDMDHENMFWYRQDPGLGLRLIYFSYDVKMKEKGDIPEGYSVSREKKERFSLILESASTNQTSMYLCASSFTGQGLWEQYFGPGTRLTVT.

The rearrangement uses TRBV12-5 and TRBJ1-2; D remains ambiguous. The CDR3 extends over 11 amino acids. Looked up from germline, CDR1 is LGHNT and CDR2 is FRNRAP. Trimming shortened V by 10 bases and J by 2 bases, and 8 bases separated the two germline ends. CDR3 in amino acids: CAILGNYGYTF. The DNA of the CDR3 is TGTGCTATTTTGGGGAACTATGGCTACACCTTC.

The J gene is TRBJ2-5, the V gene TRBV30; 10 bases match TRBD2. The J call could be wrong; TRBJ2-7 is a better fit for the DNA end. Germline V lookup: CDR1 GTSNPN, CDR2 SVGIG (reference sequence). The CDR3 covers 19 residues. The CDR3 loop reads CAWTPGSTSGRVPFDEQYF. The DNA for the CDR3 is TGTGCCTGGACCCCAGGATCGACTAGCGGGCGGGTGCCCTTTGACGAGCAGTACTTC.

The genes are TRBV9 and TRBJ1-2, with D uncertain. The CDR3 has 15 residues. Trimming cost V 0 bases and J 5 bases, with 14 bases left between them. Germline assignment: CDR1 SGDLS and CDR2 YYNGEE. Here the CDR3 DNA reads TGTGCCAGCAGCGTAGGAATCACATTGTCGTATGGCTACACCTTC. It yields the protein CASSVGITLSYGYTF. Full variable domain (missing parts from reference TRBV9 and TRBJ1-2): DSGVTQTPKHLITATGQRVTLRCSPRSGDLSVYWYQQSLDQGLQFLIQYYNGEERAKGNILERFSAQQFPDLHSELNLSSLELGDSALYFCASSVGITLSYGYTFGSGTRLTVV.

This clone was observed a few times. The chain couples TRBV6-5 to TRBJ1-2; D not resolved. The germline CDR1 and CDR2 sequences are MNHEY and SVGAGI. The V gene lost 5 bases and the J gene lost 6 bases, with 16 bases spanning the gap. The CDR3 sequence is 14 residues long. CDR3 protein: CASSNTFLTHGYTF. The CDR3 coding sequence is TGTGCCAGCAGTAACACCTTTCTTACACATGGCTACACCTTC.

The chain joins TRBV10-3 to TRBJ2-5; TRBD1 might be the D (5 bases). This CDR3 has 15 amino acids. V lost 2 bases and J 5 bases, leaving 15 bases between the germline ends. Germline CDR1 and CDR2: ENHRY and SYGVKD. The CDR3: CAISEERGRVETQYF. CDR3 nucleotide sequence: TGTGCCATCAGTGAGGAAAGGGGCAGGGTGGAGACCCAGTACTTC.

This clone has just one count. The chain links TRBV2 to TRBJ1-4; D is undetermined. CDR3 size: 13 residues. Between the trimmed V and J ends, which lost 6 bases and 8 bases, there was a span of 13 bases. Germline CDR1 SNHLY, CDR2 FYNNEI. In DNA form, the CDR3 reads TGTGCCAGCAGCTCCGGGATAGGGGAAAAACTGTTTTTT. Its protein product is CASSSGIGEKLFF.

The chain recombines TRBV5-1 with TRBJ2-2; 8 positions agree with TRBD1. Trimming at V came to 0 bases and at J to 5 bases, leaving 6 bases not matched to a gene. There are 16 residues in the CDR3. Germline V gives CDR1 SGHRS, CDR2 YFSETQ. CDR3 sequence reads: CASSLGQGFWTGELFF. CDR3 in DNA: TGCGCCAGCAGCTTGGGACAGGGGTTTTGGACCGGGGAGCTGTTTTTT.